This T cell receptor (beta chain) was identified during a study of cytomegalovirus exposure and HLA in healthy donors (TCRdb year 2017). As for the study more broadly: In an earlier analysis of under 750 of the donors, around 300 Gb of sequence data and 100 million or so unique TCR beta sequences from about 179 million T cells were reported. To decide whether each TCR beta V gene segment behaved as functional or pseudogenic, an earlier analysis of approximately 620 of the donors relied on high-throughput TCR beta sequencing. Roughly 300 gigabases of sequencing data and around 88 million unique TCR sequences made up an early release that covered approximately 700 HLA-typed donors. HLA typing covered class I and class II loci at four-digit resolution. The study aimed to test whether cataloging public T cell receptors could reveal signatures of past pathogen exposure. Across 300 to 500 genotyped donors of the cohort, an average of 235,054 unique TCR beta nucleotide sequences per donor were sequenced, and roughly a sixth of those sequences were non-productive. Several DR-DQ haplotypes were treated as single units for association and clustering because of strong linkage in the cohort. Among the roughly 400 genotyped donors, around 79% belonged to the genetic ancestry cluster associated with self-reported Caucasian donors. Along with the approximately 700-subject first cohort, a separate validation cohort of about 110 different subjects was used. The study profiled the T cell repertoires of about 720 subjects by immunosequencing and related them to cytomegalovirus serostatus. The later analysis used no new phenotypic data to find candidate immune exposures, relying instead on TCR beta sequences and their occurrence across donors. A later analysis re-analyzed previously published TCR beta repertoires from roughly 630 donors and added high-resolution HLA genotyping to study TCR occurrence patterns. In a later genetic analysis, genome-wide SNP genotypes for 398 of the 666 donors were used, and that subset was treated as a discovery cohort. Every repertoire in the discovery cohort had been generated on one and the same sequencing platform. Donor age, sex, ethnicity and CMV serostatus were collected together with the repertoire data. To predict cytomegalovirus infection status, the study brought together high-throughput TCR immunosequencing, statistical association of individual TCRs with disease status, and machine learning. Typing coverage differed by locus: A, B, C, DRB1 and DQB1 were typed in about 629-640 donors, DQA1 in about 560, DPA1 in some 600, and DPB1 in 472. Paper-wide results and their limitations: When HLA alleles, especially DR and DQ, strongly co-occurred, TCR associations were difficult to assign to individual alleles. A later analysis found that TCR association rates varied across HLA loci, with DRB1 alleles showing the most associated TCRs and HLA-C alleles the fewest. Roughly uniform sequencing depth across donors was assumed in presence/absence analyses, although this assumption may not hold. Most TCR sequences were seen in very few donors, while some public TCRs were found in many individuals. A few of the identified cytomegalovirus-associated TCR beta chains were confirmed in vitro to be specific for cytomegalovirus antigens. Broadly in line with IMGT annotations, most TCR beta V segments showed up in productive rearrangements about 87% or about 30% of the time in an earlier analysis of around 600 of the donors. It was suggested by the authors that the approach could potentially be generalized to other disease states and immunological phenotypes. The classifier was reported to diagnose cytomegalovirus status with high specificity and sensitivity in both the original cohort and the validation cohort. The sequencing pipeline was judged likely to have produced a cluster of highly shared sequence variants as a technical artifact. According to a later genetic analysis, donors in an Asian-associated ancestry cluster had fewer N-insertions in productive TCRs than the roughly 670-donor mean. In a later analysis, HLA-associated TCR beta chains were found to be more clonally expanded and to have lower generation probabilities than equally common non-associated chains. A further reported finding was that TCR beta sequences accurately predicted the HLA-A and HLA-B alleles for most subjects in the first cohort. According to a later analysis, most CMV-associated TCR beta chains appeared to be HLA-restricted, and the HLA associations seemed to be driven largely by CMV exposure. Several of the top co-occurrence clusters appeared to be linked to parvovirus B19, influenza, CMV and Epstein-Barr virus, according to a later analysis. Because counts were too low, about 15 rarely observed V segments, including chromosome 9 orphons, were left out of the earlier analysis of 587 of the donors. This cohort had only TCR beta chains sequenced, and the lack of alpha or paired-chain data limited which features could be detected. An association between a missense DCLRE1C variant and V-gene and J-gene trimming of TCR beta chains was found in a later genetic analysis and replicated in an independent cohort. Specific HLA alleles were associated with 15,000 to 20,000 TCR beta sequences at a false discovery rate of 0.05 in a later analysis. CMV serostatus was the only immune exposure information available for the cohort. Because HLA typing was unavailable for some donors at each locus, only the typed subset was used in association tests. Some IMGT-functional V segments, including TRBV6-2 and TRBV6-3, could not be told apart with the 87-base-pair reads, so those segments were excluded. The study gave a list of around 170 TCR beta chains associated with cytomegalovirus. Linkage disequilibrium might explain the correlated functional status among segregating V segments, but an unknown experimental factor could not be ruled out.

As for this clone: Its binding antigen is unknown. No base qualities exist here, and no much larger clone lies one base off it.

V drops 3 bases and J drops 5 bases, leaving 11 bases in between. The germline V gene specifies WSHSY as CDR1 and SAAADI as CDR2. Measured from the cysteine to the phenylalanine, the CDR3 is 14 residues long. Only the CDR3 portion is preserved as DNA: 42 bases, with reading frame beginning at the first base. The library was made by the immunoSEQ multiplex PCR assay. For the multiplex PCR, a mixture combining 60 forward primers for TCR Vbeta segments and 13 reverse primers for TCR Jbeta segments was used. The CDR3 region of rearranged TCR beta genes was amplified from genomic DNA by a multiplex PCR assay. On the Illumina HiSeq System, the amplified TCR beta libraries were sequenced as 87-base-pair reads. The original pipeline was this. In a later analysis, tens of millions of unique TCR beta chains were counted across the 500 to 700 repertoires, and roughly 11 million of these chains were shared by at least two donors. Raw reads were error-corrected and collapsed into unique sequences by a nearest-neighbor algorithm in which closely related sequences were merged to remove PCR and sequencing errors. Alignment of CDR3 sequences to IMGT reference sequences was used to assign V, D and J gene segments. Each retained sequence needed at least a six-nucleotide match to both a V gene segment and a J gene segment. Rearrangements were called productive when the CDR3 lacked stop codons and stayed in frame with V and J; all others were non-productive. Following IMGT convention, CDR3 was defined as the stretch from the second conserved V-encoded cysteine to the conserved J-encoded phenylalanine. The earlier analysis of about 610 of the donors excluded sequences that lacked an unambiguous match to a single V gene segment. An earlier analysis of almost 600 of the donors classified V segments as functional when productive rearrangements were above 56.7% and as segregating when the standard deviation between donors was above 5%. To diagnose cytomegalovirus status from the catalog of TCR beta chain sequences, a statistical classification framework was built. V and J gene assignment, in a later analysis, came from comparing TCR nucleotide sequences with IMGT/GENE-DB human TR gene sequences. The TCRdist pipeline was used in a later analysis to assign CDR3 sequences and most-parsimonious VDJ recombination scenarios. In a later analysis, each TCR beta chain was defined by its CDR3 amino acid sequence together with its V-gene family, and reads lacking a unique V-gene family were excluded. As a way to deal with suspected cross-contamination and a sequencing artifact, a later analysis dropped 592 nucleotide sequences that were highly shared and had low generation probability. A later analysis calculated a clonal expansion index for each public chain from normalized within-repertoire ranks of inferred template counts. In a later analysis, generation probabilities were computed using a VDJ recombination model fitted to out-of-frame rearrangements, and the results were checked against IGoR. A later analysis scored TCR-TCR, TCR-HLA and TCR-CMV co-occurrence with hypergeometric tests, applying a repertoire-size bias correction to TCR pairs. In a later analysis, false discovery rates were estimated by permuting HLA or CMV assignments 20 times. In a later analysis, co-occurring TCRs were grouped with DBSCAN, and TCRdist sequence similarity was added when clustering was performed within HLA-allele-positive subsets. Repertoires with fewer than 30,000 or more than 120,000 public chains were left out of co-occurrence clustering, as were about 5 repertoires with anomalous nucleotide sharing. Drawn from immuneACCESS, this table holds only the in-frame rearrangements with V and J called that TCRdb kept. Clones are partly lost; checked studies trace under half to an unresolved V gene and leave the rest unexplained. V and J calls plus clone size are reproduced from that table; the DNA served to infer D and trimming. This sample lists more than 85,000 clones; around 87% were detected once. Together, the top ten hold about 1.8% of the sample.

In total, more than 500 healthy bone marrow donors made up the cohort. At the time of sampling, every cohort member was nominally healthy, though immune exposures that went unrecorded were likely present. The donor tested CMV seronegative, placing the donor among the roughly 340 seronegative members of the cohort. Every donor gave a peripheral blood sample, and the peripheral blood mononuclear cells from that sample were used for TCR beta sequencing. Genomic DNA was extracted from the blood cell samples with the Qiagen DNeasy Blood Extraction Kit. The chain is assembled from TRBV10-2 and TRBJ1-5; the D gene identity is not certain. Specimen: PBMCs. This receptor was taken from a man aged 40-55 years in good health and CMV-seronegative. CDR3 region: CASSDKSVYQPQHF. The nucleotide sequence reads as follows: TGCGCCAGCAGTGACAAGTCGGTCTATCAGCCCCAGCATTTT.